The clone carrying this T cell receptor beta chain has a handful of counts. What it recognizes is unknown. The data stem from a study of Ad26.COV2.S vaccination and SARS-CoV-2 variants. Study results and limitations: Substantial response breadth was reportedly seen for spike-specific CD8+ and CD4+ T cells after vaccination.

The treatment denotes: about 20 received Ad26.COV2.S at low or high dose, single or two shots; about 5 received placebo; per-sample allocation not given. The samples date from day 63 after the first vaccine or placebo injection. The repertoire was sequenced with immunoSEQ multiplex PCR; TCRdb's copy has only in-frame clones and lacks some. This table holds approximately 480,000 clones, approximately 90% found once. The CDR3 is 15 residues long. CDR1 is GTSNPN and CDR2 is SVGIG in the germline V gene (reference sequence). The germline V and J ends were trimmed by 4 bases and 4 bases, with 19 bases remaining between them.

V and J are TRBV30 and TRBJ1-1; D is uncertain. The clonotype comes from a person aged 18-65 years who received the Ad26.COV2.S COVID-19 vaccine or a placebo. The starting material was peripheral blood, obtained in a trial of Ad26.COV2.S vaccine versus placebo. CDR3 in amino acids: CAWKVAPPGRTEAFF. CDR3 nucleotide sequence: TGTGCCTGGAAGGTTGCTCCCCCTGGACGCACTGAAGCTTTCTTT.